The present T cell receptor beta chain was sequenced within a study of T cells in Graves' hyperthyroidism and ophthalmopathy. Notes on the study in general: Appearing also in blood were most of the thyroid clonotypes expanded above 0.001.

This clonotype was recorded at least ten times. Its antigen remains unidentified. Amplified TCR beta CDR3 regions derived from RNA transcripts. Initially, a first-round RT-PCR of the TCR CDR3 employed the HTBI primer set. TCRdb called the multiplex PCR reads again in MiXCR, with one record for every CDR3 protein. The table has 490,000 or so distinct CDR3 sequences, 15% to 20% seen once; the top ten hold approximately 48%. Cells are PBMCs isolated from about 10 ml of fresh blood. The germline gives CDR1 SNHLY, CDR2 FYNNEI. This CDR3 has 13 residues. J lost 7 bases, V lost 6 bases, and 5 bases had no gene match.

The V gene is TRBV2, the J gene TRBJ1-1, with 10 bases fitting TRBD1. The receptor was isolated from a man between 40 and 49 years old with Graves' ophthalmopathy. The sequencing sample was made of blood. CDR3 amino acids: CASRKGQGIEAFF. CDR3 in DNA: TGTGCCAGCAGGAAGGGACAGGGGATTGAAGCTTTCTTT.